This is a list of T cell receptor beta chains from one sample in a study of OX40 agonist ivuxolimab in advanced cancers. Profiling relied on immunoSEQ multiplex PCR, and the TCRdb table lists in-frame clones only, not all of them. The sample has 41,000 or so clones, just under 85% seen once. This specimen consisted of CD4+ or CD8+ T cells sorted from blood, obtained in a trial of the OX40 agonist ivuxolimab. Receptors were obtained from an adult with an advanced solid tumor such as melanoma, head and neck, liver or kidney cancer. Both conserved end residues are part of each CDR3. The D gene is left open where the match is weak.

d_call: -; v_call: TRBV7-9; j_call: TRBJ1-1; cdr3_aa: CASSLRGAFEAFF
d_call: -; v_call: TRBV11-1; j_call: TRBJ2-2; cdr3_aa: CASSLVETNTGELFF
d_call: TRBD1; v_call: TRBV2; j_call: TRBJ1-5; cdr3_aa: CASSGEGARQPQHF
d_call: -; v_call: TRBV10-2; j_call: TRBJ2-7; cdr3_aa: CASGGRFYEQYF
d_call: -; v_call: TRBV19; j_call: TRBJ2-5; cdr3_aa: CASSSDQKETQYF
d_call: -; v_call: TRBV28; j_call: TRBJ1-2; cdr3_aa: CASSYGQSYGYTF
d_call: -; v_call: TRBV10-3; j_call: TRBJ2-5; cdr3_aa: CAISESPGEETQYF
d_call: -; v_call: TRBV7-2; j_call: TRBJ2-1; cdr3_aa: CASSLGLGGDEQFF
d_call: -; v_call: TRBV11-3; j_call: TRBJ1-1; cdr3_aa: CASSLQGPLNTEAFF
d_call: -; v_call: TRBV28; j_call: TRBJ1-2; cdr3_aa: CASSLVVGPAGGYTF
d_call: -; v_call: TRBV30; j_call: TRBJ1-2; cdr3_aa: CAWSRMLRDLERDGYTF
d_call: -; v_call: TRBV2; j_call: TRBJ1-2; cdr3_aa: CASSEDSYGYTF
d_call: -; v_call: TRBV19; j_call: TRBJ1-5; cdr3_aa: CASSIGPGRNQPQHF
d_call: TRBD1; v_call: TRBV6-5; j_call: TRBJ2-6; cdr3_aa: CASREGARGANVLTF
d_call: -; v_call: TRBV28; j_call: TRBJ2-3; cdr3_aa: CASSRRDVADTQYF
d_call: -; v_call: TRBV10-2; j_call: TRBJ2-1; cdr3_aa: CASSERGNSYNEQFF